The rows below give T cell receptor beta chains drawn from one sample of a study of blood T cell repertoires in COVID-19. Clones were read by immunoSEQ multiplex PCR, and TCRdb kept only the in-frame ones, dropping some. The sample lists 25,000 to 40,000 clones, about 91% occurring once. The specimen sequenced was peripheral blood. These receptors all stem from a human donor in a cohort sampled during active COVID-19. CDR3s include the opening cysteine and the closing phenylalanine or tryptophan. The order of the fields is D gene, J gene, V gene, CDR3 length, clone size, CDR3 protein, CDR3 DNA. D genes are given only for firm matches. Rows give clone size only sometimes, using once, few, many, or a class for an expanded clone.

- | TRBJ2-1 | TRBV5-1 | 15 | - | CASSLLANQRGEQFF | TGCGCCAGCAGCTTACTAGCAAACCAGAGGGGTGAGCAGTTCTTC
- | TRBJ1-1 | TRBV6-6 | 13 | once | CASQDSMNTEAFF | TGTGCCAGCCAGGACAGTATGAACACTGAAGCTTTCTTT
TRBD1 | TRBJ1-2 | TRBV10-3 | 16 | - | CAISENGTGGRSRYTF | TGTGCCATCAGTGAGAATGGGACAGGGGGCCGGAGTCGCTACACCTTC
- | TRBJ1-3 | TRBV30 | 19 | once | CAWLRTSDSPTDPGNTIYF | TGTGCCTGGTTACGAACCTCGGACAGCCCGACAGATCCTGGAAACACCATATATTTT
TRBD1 | TRBJ1-2 | TRBV11-2 | 14 | - | CASSLRDSGFGYTF | TGTGCCAGCAGCCTACGGGACAGCGGTTTTGGCTACACCTTC
- | TRBJ1-4 | TRBV5-1 | 13 | - | CASSPGGHEKLFF | TGCGCCAGCAGCCCGGGAGGGCATGAAAAACTGTTTTTT
- | TRBJ1-5 | TRBV28 | 11 | - | CASTGRGPQHF | TGTGCCAGCACGGGCCGGGGGCCCCAGCATTTT
- | TRBJ2-3 | TRBV11-3 | 14 | - | CASSVRGPTDTQYF | TGTGCCAGCAGCGTCAGGGGCCCCACAGATACGCAGTATTTT
TRBD1 | TRBJ1-4 | TRBV5-1 | 14 | once | CASSQGAVYEKLFF | TGCGCCAGCAGCCAGGGGGCGGTCTACGAAAAACTGTTTTTT
TRBD2 | TRBJ2-3 | TRBV19 | 15 | - | CASSTGLAGTDTQYF | TGTGCCAGTAGTACGGGACTAGCGGGCACAGATACGCAGTATTTT
- | TRBJ1-2 | TRBV19 | 15 | - | CATQEGGRRFYGYTF | TGTGCCACTCAAGAAGGGGGACGGCGCTTCTATGGCTACACCTTC
TRBD1 | TRBJ2-5 | TRBV5-4 | 16 | - | CASSPGQGAAEETQYF | TGTGCCAGCAGCCCGGGACAGGGCGCGGCCGAAGAGACCCAGTACTTC
TRBD1 | TRBJ1-6 | TRBV10-3 | 15 | - | CAISPGTGNNSPLHF | TGTGCCATCAGTCCCGGGACAGGGAATAATTCACCCCTCCACTTT
TRBD2 | TRBJ2-3 | TRBV3-1/TRBV3-2 | 17 | - | CASSQVPSGASTDTQYF | TGTGCCAGCAGCCAAGTTCCTAGCGGAGCAAGCACAGATACGCAGTATTTT
- | TRBJ1-1 | TRBV19 | 13 | - | CASSLGQSTEAFF | TGTGCCAGTAGTCTAGGACAGTCTACTGAAGCTTTCTTT
- | TRBJ2-5 | TRBV4-1 | 14 | - | CASSQDRQKETQYF | TGCGCCAGCAGCCAAGATCGACAGAAGGAGACCCAGTACTTC
TRBD1 | TRBJ1-3 | TRBV6-5 | 15 | once | CASSPQGVSGNTIYF | TGTGCCAGCAGTCCACAGGGGGTCTCTGGAAACACCATATATTTT
- | TRBJ1-6 | TRBV11-3 | 12 | - | CASSLDPGPLHF | TGTGCCAGCAGCTTAGATCCGGGACCCCTCCACTTT
- | TRBJ2-4 | TRBV19 | 14 | once | CASSIRGGLNIQYF | TGTGCCAGTAGTATTCGCGGGGGCCTAAACATTCAGTACTTC
TRBD1 | TRBJ1-3 | TRBV19 | 17 | - | CASSKNSGTASGNTIYF | TGTGCCAGTAGTAAGAATTCCGGGACAGCGTCCGGAAACACCATATATTTT
- | TRBJ1-2 | TRBV4-1 | 15 | - | CASSQESSLGAGYTF | TGCGCCAGCAGCCAAGAAAGCAGCCTTGGAGCTGGCTACACCTTC
- | TRBJ1-1 | TRBV12-3/TRBV12-4 | 13 | - | CASKNYMNTEAFF | TGTGCCAGCAAAAATTACATGAACACTGAAGCTTTCTTT
- | TRBJ2-1 | TRBV11-3 | 16 | - | CASSPATVTSYNEQFF | TGTGCCAGCAGTCCTGCCACTGTAACCTCCTACAATGAGCAGTTCTTC
- | TRBJ2-3 | TRBV24-1 | 15 | - | CATSVRTHRGNTQYF | TGTGCCACCAGTGTCAGGACTCATCGCGGGAATACGCAGTATTTT
TRBD2 | TRBJ2-2 | TRBV19 | 15 | - | CASSQRGWNTGELFF | TGTGCCAGTAGTCAGCGGGGGTGGAACACCGGGGAGCTGTTTTTT
- | TRBJ2-3 | TRBV7-9 | 11 | - | CASSAGSTQYF | TGTGCCAGCAGCGCCGGTTCAACGCAGTATTTT
- | TRBJ2-1 | TRBV5-5 | 15 | - | CASSLVQGLRNEQFF | TGTGCCAGCAGCTTGGTCCAGGGGCTGCGGAATGAGCAGTTCTTC
- | TRBJ2-5 | TRBV19 | 14 | - | CASKDSGNQETQYF | TGTGCCAGTAAGGATAGCGGCAACCAAGAGACCCAGTACTTC
TRBD2 | TRBJ2-3 | TRBV4-1 | 17 | - | CASSLWTSGGPGDTQYF | TGCGCCAGCAGCCTTTGGACTAGCGGGGGGCCGGGAGATACGCAGTATTTT
- | TRBJ2-4 | TRBV7-9 | 14 | - | CASSVVLPGNIQYF | TGTGCCAGCAGCGTAGTCCTCCCGGGAAACATTCAGTACTTC
- | TRBJ2-5 | TRBV24-1 | 14 | - | CATSDPTGRETQYF | TGTGCCACCAGTGACCCTACAGGACGGGAGACCCAGTACTTC
- | TRBJ1-6 | TRBV6-5 | 16 | - | CASSLDGMIAISPLHF | TGTGCCAGCAGTTTAGACGGGATGATAGCGATCTCACCCCTCCACTTT
TRBD2 | TRBJ2-1 | TRBV6-2/TRBV6-3 | 15 | - | CASSQAGGGWNEQFF | TGTGCCAGCAGTCAAGCGGGAGGCGGGTGGAATGAGCAGTTCTTC
- | TRBJ1-4 | TRBV15 | 14 | - | CATRRPTTNEKLFF | TGTGCCACCAGGCGGCCCACAACTAATGAAAAACTGTTTTTT
TRBD2 | TRBJ2-6 | TRBV29-1 | 20 | - | CSVEGTSGGSKSSGANVLTF | TGCAGCGTTGAAGGGACTAGCGGGGGGTCCAAGAGCTCTGGGGCCAACGTCCTGACTTTC
- | TRBJ1-1 | TRBV9 | 13 | - | CASSVQGGTEAFF | TGTGCCAGCAGCGTACAGGGTGGCACTGAAGCTTTCTTT
- | TRBJ2-1 | TRBV21-1 | 17 | - | CASTLYPGLAGANEQFF | TGTGCCAGCACCTTATACCCGGGACTAGCGGGGGCCAATGAGCAGTTCTTC
- | TRBJ1-1 | TRBV6-6 | 12 | once | CASSYRNTEAFF | TGTGCCAGCAGTTACCGGAACACTGAAGCTTTCTTT
TRBD2 | TRBJ2-2 | TRBV3-1/TRBV3-2 | 16 | once | CASSIFSGISTGELFF | TGTGCCAGCAGCATTTTCAGCGGGATAAGCACCGGGGAGCTGTTTTTT
TRBD1 | TRBJ2-2 | TRBV7-6 | 14 | - | CASSLTGATGELFF | TGTGCCAGCAGCTTGACAGGGGCCACCGGGGAGCTGTTTTTT
- | TRBJ2-2 | TRBV9 | 14 | - | CASSVGGDTGELFF | TGTGCCAGCAGCGTAGGGGGGGACACCGGGGAGCTGTTTTTT
- | TRBJ1-2 | TRBV19 | 15 | - | CASSLAGIHLYGYTF | TGTGCCAGTAGTCTGGCAGGGATTCACCTTTATGGCTACACCTTC
- | TRBJ1-4 | TRBV5-1 | 14 | - | CASSQQWSNEKLFF | TGCGCCAGCAGCCAACAGTGGTCTAATGAAAAACTGTTTTTT
- | TRBJ2-1 | TRBV7-2 | 15 | - | CASSFVSSSYNEQFF | TGTGCCAGCAGCTTTGTTTCGAGCTCCTACAATGAGCAGTTCTTC
TRBD1 | TRBJ2-1 | TRBV3-1/TRBV3-2 | 14 | - | CASSRPSGGGEQFF | TGTGCCAGCAGCCGCCCCTCAGGGGGCGGCGAGCAGTTCTTC
TRBD2 | TRBJ2-5 | TRBV5-1 | 16 | few | CASSLGLAGGGETQYF | TGCGCCAGCAGCTTGGGACTAGCGGGAGGAGGGGAGACCCAGTACTTC
TRBD1 | TRBJ2-2 | TRBV18 | 16 | - | CASSPSSTGVTGELFF | TGTGCCAGCTCACCTTCCTCGACAGGGGTAACCGGGGAGCTGTTTTTT
TRBD1 | TRBJ1-4 | TRBV7-2 | 18 | - | CASSLVRDRDLVNEKLFF | TGTGCCAGCAGCTTAGTGAGAGACAGGGATCTTGTGAATGAAAAACTGTTTTTT
- | TRBJ2-3 | TRBV10-3 | 15 | - | CAISQRMGSTDTQYF | TGTGCCATCAGCCAACGAATGGGCAGCACAGATACGCAGTATTTT
- | TRBJ1-5 | TRBV27 | 13 | - | CASSQSLNQPQHF | TGTGCCAGCAGCCAGTCCTTAAATCAGCCCCAGCATTTT